This TCR beta chain was obtained from a study of T cell responses to AZD1222 COVID-19 vaccine (dated by TCRdb to the early 2020s). In the study overall: A total of around 240 trial participants underwent TCR sequencing, of whom some 210 received two doses of AZD1222 and 26 received two doses of the MenACWY control vaccine. Trial participants were enrolled by age into subgroups of 18-55, 56-69 and 70-plus years, and about 150, 27 and 61 TCR-sequenced participants, respectively, were included in these subgroups. Findings and caveats that apply to the study as a whole: After two AZD1222 doses, spike-specific TCR breadth and depth were significantly higher than at day 0 and than in MenACWY recipients. The whole spike protein was spanned by vaccine-associated CD4 TCRs, and dominant responses were seen in regions 160-218 and 743-854. Most participants were white British and females outnumbered males, and the authors suggested that clonal diversity may have been underestimated. Reportedly, close to half of the unique spike-specific TCRs recognized epitopes lying outside the regions that are mutated in the B.1.351 and B.1.1.7 variants. Only five to seven AZD1222 recipients were SARS-CoV-2 seropositive at baseline, limiting conclusions about previously exposed vaccinees. Because no samples from the day 14 peak response were available, repertoires could be characterized only after the peak T cell response. The 56-69-year group was small, and its depth increase did not reach significance, likely because of low power.

The sample's time point label, decoded: about 28 days (+/-7) after the second vaccine dose. AZD1222 recipients with second doses at about 4 weeks or about 12 weeks were pooled, because spike-specific TCR depth and breadth did not differ between schedules. Samples from vaccinated people were obtained from the UK trials COV001 and COV002, which included a single-blind randomized controlled phase 2/3 trial of AZD1222 (ChAdOx1 nCoV-19) in healthy adults. For TCRbeta chain sequencing, PBMC samples were collected from trial participants at day 0 and at day 28 after the second dose. The CDR3 regions of human TCRbeta chains were subjected to immunosequencing. From the authors' description of their analysis: Repertoire TCRs were checked for matches against a reference library of SARS-CoV-2-specific TCRs that had been generated using the MIRA antigen-specificity platform. Breadth meant the fraction of unique TCRs that were SARS-CoV-2-associated, whereas depth meant the fraction of total T cells that were SARS-CoV-2-associated. Each spike-specific TCR was assigned to its reactive spike region and to a CD4 or CD8 class using the MIRA data. Log10-transformed breadth and depth values were compared by one-way ANOVA with Sidak's multiple comparisons tests. Held by TCRdb, this immuneACCESS table contains in-frame sequences only and omits some clones. Under half of the omission traces to an unresolved V gene where checked; the cause of the rest is unknown. V and J calls and clone size come straight from that table; D and trimming were deduced from the DNA. In this sample the table shows 100,000 to 120,000 clones, around 88% of which occur a single time. About 6.8% of the sample is held by the ten biggest clonotypes.

As concerns this clone: Its antigen has not been determined. The input lacks base qualities; no much larger clone sits a single base away.

Trimmed from V: 10 bases; trimmed from J: 1 base; junction bases lacking a gene match: 14. CDR1 and CDR2 are read off the germline V gene as ENHRY and SYGVKD. From cysteine to phenylalanine, the CDR3 is 16 amino acids long. Only the CDR3 region is kept as DNA, spanning 48 bases read in frame from base 1. Sequenced material: peripheral blood, taken 28 days after the second AZD1222 dose. The origin of this receptor is an adult who received the AZD1222 COVID-19 vaccine. The sequence is built from TRBV10-3 and TRBJ1-1, and 8 junctional nucleotides match TRBD1. The nucleotide sequence is TGTGCCACTAAGACAGGGGCCCACTTTAAGAACACTGAAGCTTTCTTT. It is translated as CATKTGAHFKNTEAFF.